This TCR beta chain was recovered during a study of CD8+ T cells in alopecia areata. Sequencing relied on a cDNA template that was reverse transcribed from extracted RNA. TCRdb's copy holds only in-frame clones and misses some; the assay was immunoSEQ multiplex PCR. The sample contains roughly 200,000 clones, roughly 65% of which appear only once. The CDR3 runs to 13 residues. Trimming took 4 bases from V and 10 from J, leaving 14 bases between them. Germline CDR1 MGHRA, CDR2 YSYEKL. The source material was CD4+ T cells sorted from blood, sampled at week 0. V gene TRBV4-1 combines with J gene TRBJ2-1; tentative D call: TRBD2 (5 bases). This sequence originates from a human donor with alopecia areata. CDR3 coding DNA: TGCGCCAGCAGCCCGCGGACTCGTGGGGAGCAGTTCTTC. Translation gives CASSPRTRGEQFF.